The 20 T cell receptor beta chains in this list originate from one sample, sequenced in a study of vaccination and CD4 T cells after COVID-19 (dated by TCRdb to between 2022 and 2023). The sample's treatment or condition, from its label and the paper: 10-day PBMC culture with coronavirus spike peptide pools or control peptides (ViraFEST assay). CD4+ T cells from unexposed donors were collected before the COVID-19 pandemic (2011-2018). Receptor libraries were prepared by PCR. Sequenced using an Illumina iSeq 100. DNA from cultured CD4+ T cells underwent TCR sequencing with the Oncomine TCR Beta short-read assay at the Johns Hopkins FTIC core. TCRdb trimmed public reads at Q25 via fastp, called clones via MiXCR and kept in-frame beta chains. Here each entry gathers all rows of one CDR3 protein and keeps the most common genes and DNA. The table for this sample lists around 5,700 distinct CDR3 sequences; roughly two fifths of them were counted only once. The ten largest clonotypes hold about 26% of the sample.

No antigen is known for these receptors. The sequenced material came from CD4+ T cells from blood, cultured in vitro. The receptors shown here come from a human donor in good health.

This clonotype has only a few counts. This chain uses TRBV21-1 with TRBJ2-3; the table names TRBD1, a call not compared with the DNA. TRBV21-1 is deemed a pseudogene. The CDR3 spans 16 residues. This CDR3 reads CAREPDVEGITDTQYF. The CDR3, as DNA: TGTGCCAGGGAACCCGATGTAGAGGGGATCACAGATACGCAGTATTTT.

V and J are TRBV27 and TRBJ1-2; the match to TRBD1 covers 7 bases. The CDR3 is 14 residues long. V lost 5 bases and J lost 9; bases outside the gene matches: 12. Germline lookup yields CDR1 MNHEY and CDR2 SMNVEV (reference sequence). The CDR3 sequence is CASSHRGSLRRYTF. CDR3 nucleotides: TGTGCCAGCAGTCACAGGGGCTCCCTGAGACGCTACACCTTC.

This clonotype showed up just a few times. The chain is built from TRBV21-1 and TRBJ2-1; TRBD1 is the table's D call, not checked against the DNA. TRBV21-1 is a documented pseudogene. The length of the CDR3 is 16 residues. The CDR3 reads CASSKAVSSGDNEQFF. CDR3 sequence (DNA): TGTGCCAGCAGCAAAGCCGTAAGCTCAGGGGACAATGAGCAGTTCTTC.

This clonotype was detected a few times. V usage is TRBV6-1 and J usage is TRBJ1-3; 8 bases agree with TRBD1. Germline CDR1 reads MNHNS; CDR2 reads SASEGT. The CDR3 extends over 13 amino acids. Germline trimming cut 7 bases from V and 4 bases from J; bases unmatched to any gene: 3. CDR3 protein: CASNRGAGNTIYF. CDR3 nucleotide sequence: TGTGCCAGCAACAGGGGGGCAGGAAACACCATATATTTT.

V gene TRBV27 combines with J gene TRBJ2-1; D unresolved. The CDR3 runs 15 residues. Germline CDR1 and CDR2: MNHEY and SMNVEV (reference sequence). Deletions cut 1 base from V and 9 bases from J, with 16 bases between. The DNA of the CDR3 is TGTGCCAGCAGTTTATTGGTCTCGATCCGGGCTGAGCAGTTCTTC. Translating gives CASSLLVSIRAEQFF.

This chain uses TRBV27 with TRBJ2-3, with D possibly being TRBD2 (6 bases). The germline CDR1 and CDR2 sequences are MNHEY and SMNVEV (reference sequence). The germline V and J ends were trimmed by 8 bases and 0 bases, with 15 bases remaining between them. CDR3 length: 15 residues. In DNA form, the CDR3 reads TGTGCCAGCCGAAGAAGGAGGGAAAGCACAGATACGCAGTATTTT. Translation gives CASRRRRESTDTQYF.

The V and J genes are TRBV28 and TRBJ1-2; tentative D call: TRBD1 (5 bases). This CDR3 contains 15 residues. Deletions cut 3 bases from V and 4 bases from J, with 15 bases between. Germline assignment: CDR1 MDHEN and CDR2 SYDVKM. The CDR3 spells CASSLPFGGGYGYTF. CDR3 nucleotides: TGTGCCAGCAGTTTGCCCTTCGGCGGGGGCTATGGCTACACCTTC.

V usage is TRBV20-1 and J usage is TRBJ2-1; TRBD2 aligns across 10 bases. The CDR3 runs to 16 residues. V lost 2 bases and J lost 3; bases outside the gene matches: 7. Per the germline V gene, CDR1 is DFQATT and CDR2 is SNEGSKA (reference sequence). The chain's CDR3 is CSARLAGAKIYNEQFF. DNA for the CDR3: TGCAGTGCTAGACTAGCGGGGGCCAAAATCTACAATGAGCAGTTCTTC.

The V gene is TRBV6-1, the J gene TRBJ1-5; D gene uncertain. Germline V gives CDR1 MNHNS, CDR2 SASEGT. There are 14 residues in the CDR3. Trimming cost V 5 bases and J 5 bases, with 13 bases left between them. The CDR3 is CASSQRAGYQPQHF. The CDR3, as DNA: TGTGCCAGCAGTCAACGGGCGGGGTATCAGCCCCAGCATTTT.

The CDR3 bases are TGTGCCAGCAGCTTTATAGGCGCTAATGAGCAGTTCTTC. This codes for CASSFIGANEQFF. The genes are TRBV11-2 and TRBJ2-1; D unresolved. The CDR3 spans 13 residues. The V gene lost 3 bases and the J gene lost 7 bases, with 10 bases spanning the gap. CDR1 is SGHAT and CDR2 is FQNNGV in the germline V gene.

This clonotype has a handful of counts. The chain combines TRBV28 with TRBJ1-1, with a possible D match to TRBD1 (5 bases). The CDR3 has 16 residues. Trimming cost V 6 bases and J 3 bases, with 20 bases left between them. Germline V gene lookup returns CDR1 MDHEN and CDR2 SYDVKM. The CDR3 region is CASRPHPFGADTEAFF. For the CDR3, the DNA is TGTGCCAGCAGACCTCACCCCTTCGGGGCCGACACTGAAGCTTTCTTT.

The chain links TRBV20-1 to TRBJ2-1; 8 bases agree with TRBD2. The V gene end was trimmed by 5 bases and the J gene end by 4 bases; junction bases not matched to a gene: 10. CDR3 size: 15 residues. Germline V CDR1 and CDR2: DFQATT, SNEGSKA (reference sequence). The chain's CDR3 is CSAQRELPSYNEQFF. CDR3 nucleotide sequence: TGCAGTGCTCAGCGGGAGCTACCCTCTTACAATGAGCAGTTCTTC.

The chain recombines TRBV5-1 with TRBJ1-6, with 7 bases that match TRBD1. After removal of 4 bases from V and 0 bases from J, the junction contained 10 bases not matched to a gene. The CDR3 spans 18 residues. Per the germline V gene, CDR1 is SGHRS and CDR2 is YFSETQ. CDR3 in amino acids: CASSLTGTASSYNSPLHF. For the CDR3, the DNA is TGCGCCAGCAGCCTAACCGGGACAGCGAGCTCCTATAATTCACCCCTCCACTTT.

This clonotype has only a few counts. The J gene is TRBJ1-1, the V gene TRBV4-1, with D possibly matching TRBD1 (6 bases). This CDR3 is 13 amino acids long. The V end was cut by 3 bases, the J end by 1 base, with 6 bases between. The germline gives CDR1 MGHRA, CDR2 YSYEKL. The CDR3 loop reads CASSHRGNTEAFF. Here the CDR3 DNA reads TGCGCCAGCAGCCACAGGGGGAACACTGAAGCTTTCTTT.

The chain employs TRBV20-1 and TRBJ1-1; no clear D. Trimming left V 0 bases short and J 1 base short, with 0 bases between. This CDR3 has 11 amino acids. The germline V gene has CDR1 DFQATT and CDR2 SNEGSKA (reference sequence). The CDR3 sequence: CSARENTEAFF. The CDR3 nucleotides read TGCAGTGCTAGAGAGAACACTGAAGCTTTCTTT.

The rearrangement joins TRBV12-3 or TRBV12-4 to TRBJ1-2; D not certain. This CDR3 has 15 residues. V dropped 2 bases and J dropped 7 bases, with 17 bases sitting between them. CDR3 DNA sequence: TGTGCCAGCAGTTTAAGGGAGTCGATAAGAGGTGGCTACACCTTC. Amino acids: CASSLRESIRGGYTF.

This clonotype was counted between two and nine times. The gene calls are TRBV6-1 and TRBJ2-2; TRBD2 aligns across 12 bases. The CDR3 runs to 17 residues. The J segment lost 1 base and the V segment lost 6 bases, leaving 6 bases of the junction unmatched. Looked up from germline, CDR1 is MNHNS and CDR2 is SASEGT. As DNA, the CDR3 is TGTGCCAGCAGAAAACAGGGACTAGCGGGGAACACCGGGGAGCTGTTTTTT. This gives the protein CASRKQGLAGNTGELFF.

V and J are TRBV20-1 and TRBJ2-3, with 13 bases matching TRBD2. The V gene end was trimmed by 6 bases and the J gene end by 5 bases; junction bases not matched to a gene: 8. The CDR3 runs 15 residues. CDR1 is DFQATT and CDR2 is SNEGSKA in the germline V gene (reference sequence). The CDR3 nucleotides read TGCAGTGCCATTAGACTAGCGGGGGGACAAGATACGCAGTATTTT. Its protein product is CSAIRLAGGQDTQYF.

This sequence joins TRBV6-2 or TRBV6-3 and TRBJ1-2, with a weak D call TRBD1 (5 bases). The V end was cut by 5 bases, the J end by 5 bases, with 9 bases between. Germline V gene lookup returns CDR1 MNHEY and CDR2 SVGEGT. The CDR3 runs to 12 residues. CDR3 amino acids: CASSDSVYGYTF. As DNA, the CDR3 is TGTGCCAGCAGTGACAGTGTGTATGGCTACACCTTC.

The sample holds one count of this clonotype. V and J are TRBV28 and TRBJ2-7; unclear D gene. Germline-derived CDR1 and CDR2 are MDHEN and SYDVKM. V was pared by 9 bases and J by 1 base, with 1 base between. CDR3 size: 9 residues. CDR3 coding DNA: TGTGCCAGATCCTACGAGCAGTACTTC. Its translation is CARSYEQYF.